Presented here are 2 T cell receptor beta chains from one specimen sequenced in a study of cytomegalovirus exposure and HLA in healthy donors. The primer mix had 60 Vbeta and 13 Jbeta primers. Measured with immunoSEQ multiplex PCR; TCRdb has only the in-frame clones, and not every one. The table includes under 200,000 clones, 75% detected once. The sequencing input was PBMCs. The origin of the receptors is a woman between 35 and 50 years old in good health and CMV-seropositive.

The genes are TRBV5-1 and TRBJ1-1; D gene ambiguous. CDR1 and CDR2 (germline): SGHRS, YFSETQ. V lost 3 bases, J lost 4 bases, and 13 bases lay in between. This CDR3 spans 14 amino acids. In nucleotides, the CDR3 is TGCGCCAGCAGCTCCCGCGGAGCTTTCACTGAAGCTTTCTTT. Amino acids: CASSSRGAFTEAFF.

The rearrangement uses TRBV7-3 and TRBJ2-3; TRBD2 aligns across 10 bases. Germline assignment: CDR1 SGHTA and CDR2 FQGTGA. The length of the CDR3 is 15 residues. V lost 0 bases and J lost 6; bases outside the gene matches: 3. In DNA form, the CDR3 reads TGTGCCAGCAGCTTAACTAGCGGGAGGCGGGATACGCAGTATTTT. It translates to CASSLTSGRRDTQYF. The entire variable domain, with the rest obtained from reference TRBV7-3 and TRBJ2-3, is as follows: GAGVSQTPSNKVTEKGKYVELRCDPISGHTALYWYRQSLGQGPEFLIYFQGTGAADDSGLPNDRFFAVRPEGSVSTLKIQRTERGDSAVYLCASSLTSGRRDTQYFGPGTRLTVL.